One sample yielded the 20 T cell receptor beta chains listed below, sequenced in a study of shared clonotypes between healthy human individuals. TCRdb's copy holds only in-frame clones and misses some; the assay was immunoSEQ multiplex PCR. This table holds around 1.6 million clones, approximately 98% found once. The source material was naive CD4+ T cells sorted from blood. Regarding subset: CD45RA+ positively selected. The receptor source for this set is a man aged 30 to 39 in good health.

V usage is TRBV2 and J usage is TRBJ1-1; possible D gene TRBD1, 5 bases. This CDR3 has 17 residues. Trimming pared 7 bases from V and 0 bases from J, leaving 21 bases between. Germline values: CDR1 SNHLY, CDR2 FYNNEI. The CDR3: CASTPETVRIMNTEAFF. The DNA of the CDR3 is TGTGCCAGCACCCCCGAGACAGTCAGGATTATGAACACTGAAGCTTTCTTT.

The V and J genes are TRBV6-4 and TRBJ2-6; D gene uncertain. Germline CDR1 reads MRHNA; CDR2 reads SNTAGT. V was cut by 4 bases and J by 3 bases, with 16 bases left in between. The CDR3 totals 17 residues. The CDR3 bases are TGTGCCAGCAGTGGTCCCCGGGTTGGGGTTGGGGCCAACGTCCTGACTTTC. This sequence encodes CASSGPRVGVGANVLTF.

The V and J genes are TRBV19 and TRBJ2-1; TRBD1 is a possible D gene (5 bases). V lost 5 bases to trimming and J lost 6 bases, with 8 bases between them. Germline V gene sequence: CDR1 LNHDA, CDR2 SQIVND (reference sequence). The CDR3 consists of 12 residues. CDR3 sequence reads: CASSRRANEQFF. CDR3 DNA: TGTGCCAGTAGTCGCAGGGCCAATGAGCAGTTCTTC.

The chain has TRBV14 and TRBJ1-1; 11 nucleotides align to TRBD1. The CDR3 runs 14 residues. Germline CDR1 is SGHDN and CDR2 is FVKESK. The V segment lost 3 bases and the J segment 8 bases; nucleotides outside the gene matches: 5. This CDR3 is CASSHRTGGREAFF. DNA for the CDR3: TGTGCCAGCAGCCACCGGACAGGGGGCCGCGAAGCTTTCTTT.

The V call is TRBV2, the J call TRBJ2-5; D could derive from TRBD1 or TRBD2 (5 bases each). The J call may be mistaken, given a closer DNA end match to TRBJ2-7. Germline V CDR1 and CDR2: SNHLY, FYNNEI. The CDR3 contains 15 residues. Here the CDR3 reads CASSPLGAEGYEQYF. The CDR3, as DNA: TGTGCCAGCAGCCCGCTAGGGGCAGAGGGTTACGAGCAGTACTTC.

This clone was found once. The sample has other DNA sequences that encode this CDR3 too. The V gene is TRBV19, the J gene TRBJ2-6; D may be TRBD1 (6 bases). Trimming shortened V by 6 bases and J by 1 base, and 7 bases separated the two germline ends. The CDR3 consists of 14 residues. CDR1 is LNHDA and CDR2 is SQIVND in the germline V gene (reference sequence). For the CDR3, the DNA is TGTGCCAGTAGCACAGGGTCTGGGGCCAACGTCCTGACTTTC. Translating gives CASSTGSGANVLTF.

V usage is TRBV9 and J usage is TRBJ2-1, with D possibly called TRBD1 or TRBD2 (5 bases each). The CDR3 runs 15 residues. The V gene's germline CDR1 is SGDLS and CDR2 YYNGEE. Trimming shortened V by 2 bases and J by 5 bases, and 14 bases separated the two germline ends. CDR3 DNA: TGTGCCAGCAGCGTCGAAGGGGAGTGGGACAATGAGCAGTTCTTC. Its protein product is CASSVEGEWDNEQFF.

In regard to this clone: This sample also contains other DNA sequences that code for the same CDR3. The rearrangement uses TRBV2 and TRBJ2-1, with D uncertain. The germline CDR1 and CDR2 sequences are SNHLY and FYNNEI. CDR3 length: 12 amino acids. V was pared by 3 bases and J by 7 bases, with 7 bases between. CDR3 amino acids: CASSDLGNEQFF. CDR3 nucleotides: TGTGCCAGCAGTGACTTGGGGAATGAGCAGTTCTTC.

The J gene is TRBJ1-1, the V gene TRBV15; no clear D gene. Germline V gene lookup returns CDR1 LNHNV and CDR2 YYDKDF (reference sequence). V lost 1 base and J 3 bases, leaving 12 bases between the germline ends. This CDR3 comprises 15 residues. The CDR3 loop is CATSRVGVADTEAFF. CDR3 DNA sequence: TGTGCCACCAGCAGAGTGGGCGTTGCGGACACTGAAGCTTTCTTT.

The chain recombines TRBV18 with TRBJ2-1, with TRBD2 matching 12 bases. CDR3 length: 18 residues. V was clipped by 0 bases and J by 4 bases; unmatched bases: 7. Germline assignment: CDR1 KGHSH and CDR2 LQKENI. CDR3 protein: CASSPPLGTSGSYNEQFF. The CDR3 coding sequence is TGTGCCAGCTCACCACCTCTGGGGACTAGCGGGTCATACAATGAGCAGTTCTTC.

The V call is TRBV7-2, the J call TRBJ2-7; a weak D match, TRBD1 (6 bases). V was shortened by 4 bases and J by 1 base, with 11 bases between the two germline ends. This CDR3 is 14 amino acids long. In germline, CDR1 is SGHTA, CDR2 FQGNSA. CDR3 bases: TGTGCCAGCAGCTCACAGGGATATTCCTACGAGCAGTACTTC. Encoded protein: CASSSQGYSYEQYF.

This chain joins TRBV5-1 and TRBJ2-2, with 8 bases fitting TRBD1. There are 16 residues in the CDR3. The V segment lost 0 bases and the J segment 4 bases; nucleotides outside the gene matches: 5. Germline loops: CDR1 SGHRS, CDR2 YFSETQ. CDR3 nucleotide sequence: TGCGCCAGCAGCTTGGCGCCGGACAGGGCCACCGGGGAGCTGTTTTTT. It translates to CASSLAPDRATGELFF.

This chain links TRBV5-1 with TRBJ2-7; a weak D match, TRBD1 (6 bases). Germline V gene lookup returns CDR1 SGHRS and CDR2 YFSETQ. This CDR3 is built from 17 residues. V was shortened by 4 bases and J by 6 bases, with 26 bases between the two germline ends. CDR3 region: CASSPAPRTATRGEQYF. Here the CDR3 DNA reads TGCGCCAGCAGCCCGGCACCCAGGACAGCCACCCGGGGCGAGCAGTACTTC.

This chain uses TRBV30 with TRBJ2-7, with TRBD2 as a possible D gene (6 bases). Germline V gives CDR1 GTSNPN, CDR2 SVGIG (reference sequence). CDR3 size: 13 residues. Trimming left V 3 bases short and J 6 bases short, with 15 bases between. CDR3 residues: CAWSGGNYLEQYF. DNA for the CDR3: TGTGCCTGGAGCGGCGGGAACTATCTCGAGCAGTACTTC. Supplemented by reference TRBV30 and TRBJ2-7, the full variable domain reads SQTIHQWPATLVQPVGSPLSLECTVEGTSNPNLYWYRQAAGRGLQLLFYSVGIGQISSEVPQNLSASRPQDRQFILSSKKLLLSDSGFYLCAWSGGNYLEQYFGPGTRLTVT.

The chain combines TRBV2 with TRBJ1-5, with 8 positions matching TRBD1. The CDR3 has 14 amino acids. J gave up 6 bases and V 5 bases, and 6 bases lay outside the gene matches. Per germline, CDR1 SNHLY and CDR2 FYNNEI. The CDR3: CASSRGQGGQPQHF. The CDR3 coding sequence is TGTGCCAGCAGTCGAGGACAGGGAGGTCAGCCCCAGCATTTT.

This clone has only one observation. Within the sample, other DNA sequences also encode this same CDR3. The chain recombines TRBV29-1 with TRBJ2-5, with a possible D match to TRBD1 (6 bases). Germline V lookup: CDR1 SQVTM, CDR2 ANQGSEA. The CDR3 sequence is 12 residues long. The V gene lost 3 bases and the J gene lost 4 bases, with 9 bases spanning the gap. DNA of the CDR3: TGCAGCGTTGATGGGGGCCGAGAGACCCAGTACTTC. Translating it yields CSVDGGRETQYF. Full variable domain (rest looked up from reference TRBV29-1 and TRBJ2-5): SAVISQKPSRDICQRGTSLTIQCQVDSQVTMMFWYRQQPGQSLTLIATANQGSEATYESGFVIDKFPISRPNLTFSTLTVSNMSPEDSSIYLCSVDGGRETQYFGPGTRLLVL.

This clone was detected a few times. This chain links TRBV27 with TRBJ1-3; D is ambiguous. The CDR3 is 15 amino acids. Germline V gene sequence: CDR1 MNHEY, CDR2 SMNVEV (reference sequence). V shed 0 bases and J shed 4 bases, with 10 bases lying between them. CDR3 in amino acids: CASSLSARAGNTIYF. In nucleotides, the CDR3 is TGTGCCAGCAGTTTATCCGCTAGGGCCGGAAACACCATATATTTT.

The chain couples TRBV5-4 to TRBJ2-1, with D perhaps TRBD1 (5 bases). CDR1 and CDR2 from the germline V gene are SGHNT and YYREEE (reference sequence). The CDR3 contains 14 residues. V was cut by 2 bases and J by 5 bases, with 11 bases left in between. For the CDR3, the DNA is TGTGCCAGCAGCTTTAGGGGCCTGAACAATGAGCAGTTCTTC. Translating it yields CASSFRGLNNEQFF.

The V call is TRBV6-1, the J call TRBJ2-1, with 8 bases lining up with TRBD2. With V trimmed by 5 bases and J by 4 bases, 4 bases remained unmatched. The CDR3 loop spans 14 amino acids. Germline loops: CDR1 MNHNS, CDR2 SASEGT. CDR3 in amino acids: CASSLLAVYNEQFF. The CDR3 bases are TGTGCCAGCAGTTTACTAGCGGTTTACAATGAGCAGTTCTTC.

This chain joins TRBV4-3 and TRBJ2-7; 7 bases are a match to TRBD2. The CDR3 extends over 17 amino acids. Trimming removed 5 bases from V and 2 bases from J; junction bases left unmatched: 15. CDR1 LGHNA and CDR2 YSLEER come from the germline V gene. The CDR3: CASSIDNVAGSTYEQYF. The CDR3, as DNA: TGCGCCAGCAGCATTGATAACGTAGCGGGTTCCACCTACGAGCAGTACTTC.